These 15 T cell receptor beta chains were all obtained from the same sample, sequenced in a study of CD8 T cells in ankylosing spondylitis. Findings and caveats of the study: Characteristic, it appeared, of ankylosing spondylitis blood was a TCR beta motif of fewer than 10 highly homologous variants.

TCRdb independently ran MiXCR on the 5' RACE reads; one entry per CDR3 protein. The table lists about 800,000 distinct CDR3 sequences, 10% to 15% of them singletons, with approximately 0.46% in the top ten. No antigen has been assigned to these receptors. Specimen: blood, either unsorted or a sorted T cell fraction (not recorded which). These receptors came from a male donor with ankylosing spondylitis.

This clonotype was detected many times. The chain combines TRBV7-2 with TRBJ2-5, with D unclear. Germline CDR1 reads SGHTA; CDR2 reads FQGNSA. This CDR3 is built from 12 residues. V lost 5 bases, J lost 5 bases, and 9 bases lay in between. This CDR3 reads CASSPYDETQYF. Here the CDR3 DNA reads TGTGCCAGCAGCCCGTATGATGAGACCCAGTACTTC.

The J gene is TRBJ2-2, the V gene TRBV29-1; 10 bases agree with TRBD2. The CDR3 has 17 residues. Germline V lookup: CDR1 SQVTM, CDR2 ANQGSEA. V shed 0 bases, J shed 4 bases, and the junction held 8 bases outside the gene matches. The chain's CDR3 is CSVEEVGLAGATGELFF. The CDR3 DNA reads TGCAGCGTTGAAGAGGTCGGCCTAGCGGGGGCCACCGGGGAGCTGTTTTTT.

In this sample, this clonotype turned up many times. V and J are TRBV12-3 or TRBV12-4 and TRBJ1-5, with a weak D call TRBD1 (5 bases). The CDR3 has 15 residues. The ends were cut back, 1 base at V and 2 bases at J, with 9 bases in the middle. The CDR3 sequence: CASSLVGAGNQPQHF. CDR3 nucleotide sequence: TGTGCCAGCAGTTTAGTAGGGGCGGGCAATCAGCCCCAGCATTTT.

This clonotype was recorded a few times. V and J are TRBV4-2 and TRBJ1-5, with TRBD1 identical over 9 bases. The CDR3 has 17 residues. V gave up 3 bases and J gave up 0 bases; unmatched junction bases: 6. CDR1 and CDR2 from the germline V gene are LGHNA and YNFKEQ. Here the CDR3 DNA reads TGTGCCAGCAGCCAGATTACAGGGGGCATTAGCAATCAGCCCCAGCATTTT. Translation: CASSQITGGISNQPQHF.

This clonotype was recorded at least ten times. The V and J genes are TRBV7-2 and TRBJ1-3; D is unresolved. The CDR3 is 15 amino acids. The germline CDR1 and CDR2 sequences are SGHTA and FQGNSA. With 2 bases removed from V and 6 bases from J, the gap between germline ends came to 14 bases. CDR3 sequence (DNA): TGTGCCAGCAGCTTAAGGGAATGGGCAACAAACACCATATATTTT. This codes for CASSLREWATNTIYF.

This clonotype was recorded at least ten times. The chain recombines TRBV20-1 with TRBJ2-5, with D unresolved. The germline V gene has CDR1 DFQATT and CDR2 SNEGSKA (reference sequence). There are 13 residues in the CDR3. Trimming took off 2 bases at V and 2 bases at J, with 9 bases between the two ends. CDR3 DNA: TGCAGTGCTAGACGCAGCTATCAAGAGACCCAGTACTTC. Translated, it gives CSARRSYQETQYF.

The rearrangement links TRBV27 to TRBJ2-7, with D unresolved. V lost 4 bases to trimming and J lost 3 bases, with 13 bases between them. This CDR3 is 14 amino acids long. Germline V gene data show CDR1 as MNHEY and CDR2 as SMNVEV (reference sequence). The CDR3 here is CASSSSPYSYEQYF. The DNA of the CDR3 is TGTGCCAGCAGTTCCTCACCATATAGCTACGAGCAGTACTTC.

This clonotype was seen at least ten times. The chain recombines TRBV4-2 with TRBJ1-6, with 9 nucleotides matching TRBD1. This CDR3 region has 16 residues. Germline V CDR1 and CDR2: LGHNA, YNFKEQ. V lost 2 bases, J lost 10 bases, and 9 bases stayed unmatched. CDR3 DNA sequence: TGTGCCAGCAGCCAACCGGGACAGGGAATAGACTCACCCCTCCACTTT. It translates to CASSQPGQGIDSPLHF.

The J gene is TRBJ1-2, the V gene TRBV7-2, with D perhaps matching TRBD1 (6 bases). Germline V gene sequence: CDR1 SGHTA, CDR2 FQGNSA. The V and J ends lost 1 base and 8 bases respectively, with 14 bases between them. CDR3 length equals 14 residues. The CDR3 bases are TGTGCCAGCAGCTTAGTAAGGGGGGCGCTAGGCTACACCTTC. Translation gives CASSLVRGALGYTF.

This clonotype was detected a few times. The rearrangement joins TRBV7-2 to TRBJ1-5, with D unresolved. This CDR3 region has 16 residues. Germline V gives CDR1 SGHTA, CDR2 FQGNSA. Trimming took off 6 bases at V and 0 bases at J, with 15 bases between the two ends. The CDR3 reads CASRPLGVGSNQPQHF. CDR3 coding DNA: TGTGCCAGCAGGCCCCTCGGCGTAGGTAGCAATCAGCCCCAGCATTTT.

This clonotype has a handful of counts. The chain carries TRBV7-2 and TRBJ1-5; tentative D call: TRBD1 (6 bases). Between the trimmed V and J ends, which lost 2 bases and 1 base, there was a span of 9 bases. There are 15 residues in the CDR3. Germline CDR1 reads SGHTA; CDR2 reads FQGNSA. The CDR3: CASSLRGASNQPQHF. CDR3 nucleotide sequence: TGTGCCAGCAGCTTACGGGGGGCGAGCAATCAGCCCCAGCATTTT.

The CDR3 is CASSHQPQTQYF. The CDR3 DNA reads as TGCGCCAGCAGCCATCAACCCCAGACCCAGTACTTC. This chain connects TRBV4-3 to TRBJ2-5; D remains unclear. CDR1 LGHNA and CDR2 YSLEER come from the germline V gene. The CDR3 spans 12 residues. V lost 3 bases to trimming and J lost 6 bases, with 8 bases between them.

V and J are TRBV20-1 and TRBJ1-1, with D possibly matching TRBD1 (5 bases). The CDR3 is 15 residues long. V lost 4 bases to trimming and J lost 7 bases, with 22 bases between them. Germline loops: CDR1 DFQATT, CDR2 SNEGSKA (reference sequence). The DNA for the CDR3 is TGCAGTGCTATAACCCCAGGGATGGGGAAGTATGAAGCTTTCTTT. Translating it yields CSAITPGMGKYEAFF.

This chain links TRBV5-5 with TRBJ2-7, with 7 bases matching TRBD2. Germline values: CDR1 SGHKS, CDR2 YYEKEE (reference sequence). This CDR3 spans 15 amino acids. V gave up 4 bases and J gave up 7 bases; unmatched junction bases: 14. The CDR3 nucleotides are TGTGCCAGCAGCAGCCAAGCGGGAAGGTCGAAAGAGCAGTACTTC. It is translated as CASSSQAGRSKEQYF.

The chain combines TRBV5-6 with TRBJ2-1; 8 bases are shared with TRBD2. Trimming at V came to 6 bases and at J to 9 bases, leaving 11 bases not matched to a gene. This CDR3 has 14 amino acids. Germline V gene sequence: CDR1 SGHDT, CDR2 YYEEEE. CDR3 region: CASTNARGGGEQFF. CDR3 nucleotides: TGTGCCAGCACCAATGCCCGGGGGGGCGGTGAGCAGTTCTTC.